This T cell receptor beta chain was recovered during a study of cytomegalovirus exposure and HLA in healthy donors. Study overall: The roughly 130 validation repertoires used the same platform as the approximately 700 first-cohort repertoires (as reported by a later analysis).

The CDR3 runs 15 residues. V lost 5 bases to trimming and J lost 0 bases, with 13 bases between them. Germline CDR1 reads SEHNR; CDR2 reads FQNEAQ (reference sequence). Clones were read by immunoSEQ multiplex PCR, and TCRdb kept only the in-frame ones, dropping some. The table shows about 180,000 clones, with roughly 85% occurring only once. The table lists this clone with a few counts. What it binds is unknown. Study-wide findings and caveats: In vitro confirmation showed three CMV-associated chains to be CMV antigen specific. Listed as cytomegalovirus-associated were over 150 TCR beta chains.

The TCR sequence derives from a man younger than 35 in good health and CMV-seropositive. What was sequenced was PBMCs. This rearrangement joins TRBV7-9 to TRBJ1-1; D perhaps matches TRBD1 (5 bases). The CDR3 here is CASSPPLGVNTEAFF. The CDR3 bases are TGTGCCAGCAGCCCTCCCCTAGGGGTGAACACTGAAGCTTTCTTT.